Following are 7 T cell receptor beta chains from one sample sequenced in a study of early T cells in non-severe SARS-CoV-2 infection. In TCRdb, the 5' RACE reads were re-called with MiXCR into one record per CDR3 protein. There are 20,000 to 30,000 distinct CDR3 sequences in the sample; 5.5% occur only once, and roughly 2.5% lies in the top ten. The specimen was whole blood. The receptors come from an adult who was a healthcare worker with PCR-confirmed SARS-CoV-2 infection or an uninfected control (not recorded which).

This clonotype was seen repeatedly, ten times or more. The chain couples TRBV11-2 to TRBJ1-1; TRBD1 agrees at 8 bases. V gave up 0 bases and J gave up 6 bases; unmatched junction bases: 6. Germline V CDR1 and CDR2: SGHAT, FQNNGV. The CDR3 runs to 15 residues. In DNA form, the CDR3 reads TGTGCCAGCAGCTTAGATCAGGGGGCTCTTTCTGAAGCTTTCTTT. Translating it yields CASSLDQGALSEAFF.

This clonotype was seen once. A junction end diverges from the germline sequence, so it may reflect a read error. V is TRBV20-1 and J is TRBJ1-2; weak D call: TRBD1 (6 bases). This CDR3 comprises 14 residues. Germline V gives CDR1 DFQATT, CDR2 SNEGSKA (reference sequence). This CDR3 reads CSARAGTTGYGYTF. The DNA of the CDR3 is TGCAGTGCCAGAGCCGGGACAACGGGCTATGGCTACACCTTC.

This clonotype was counted many times. This sequence joins TRBV5-1 and TRBJ2-1; D is undetermined. V gave up 0 bases and J gave up 2 bases, with 6 bases separating them. There are 14 residues in the CDR3. Germline assignment: CDR1 SGHRS and CDR2 YFSETQ. This chain's CDR3 is CASSLDAAYNEQFF. The DNA for the CDR3 is TGCGCCAGCAGCTTGGATGCAGCCTACAATGAGCAGTTCTTC.

Many counts were recorded for this clonotype. This chain links TRBV6-2 or TRBV6-3 with TRBJ2-2; D is unclear. The CDR3 is made up of 15 amino acids. V was trimmed by 7 bases and J by 0 bases, leaving 12 bases between them. From germline, CDR1 is MNHEY and CDR2 SVGEGT. This chain's CDR3 is CASTSPNANTGELFF. The CDR3 bases are TGTGCCAGCACTTCTCCTAACGCGAACACCGGGGAGCTGTTTTTT.

This clonotype has at least ten counts. The chain employs TRBV7-9 and TRBJ1-2; D gene uncertain. This CDR3 has 12 residues. Trimming pared 5 bases from V and 8 bases from J, leaving 12 bases between. Germline CDR1 is SEHNR and CDR2 is FQNEAQ (reference sequence). CDR3 in amino acids: CASSLTLYGYTF. CDR3 nucleotide sequence: TGTGCCAGCAGCCTGACATTGTACGGCTACACCTTC.

This clonotype was seen ten or more times. The gene calls are TRBV12-3 or TRBV12-4 and TRBJ1-2; possibly TRBD1 for D (6 bases). The CDR3 is 14 residues long. With 7 bases removed from V and 3 bases from J, the gap between germline ends came to 15 bases. This chain's CDR3 is CASTPDAGDYGYTF. The CDR3, as DNA: TGTGCCAGCACTCCTGACGCAGGGGACTATGGCTACACCTTC.

J is TRBJ1-3 and V is TRBV11-2; tentatively, D is TRBD1 (5 bases). Germline values: CDR1 SGHAT, CDR2 FQNNGV. V lost 5 bases and J lost 7, with 27 bases in between. The CDR3 covers 18 residues. CDR3 in amino acids: CASSPWAVRGRRGNTIYF. CDR3 nucleotides: TGTGCCAGCAGCCCGTGGGCAGTTCGCGGGCGACGGGGGAACACCATATATTTT.